This T cell receptor beta chain was sequenced in a study of shared clonotypes between healthy human individuals. Study-wide points: Sorted-subset samples were not fully sequenced, rarefaction indicated.

This CDR3 is 11 amino acids long. V shed 2 bases and J shed 7 bases, with 6 bases lying between them. From germline, CDR1 is SGHRS and CDR2 YFSETQ. HIV-negative, healthy adults without recent acute infections or vaccinations were the donors. The authors divided CD4+ cells into CD45RA+ naive and CD45RA-negative memory subsets. Each replicate PCR on the sorted subsets used around 200 ng DNA (approximately 33,000 T cell genomes). Generated by immunoSEQ multiplex PCR, the TCRdb table keeps only in-frame clones and is missing some. The profile shows about 530,000 clones, less than 96% of them singletons. Details on this clone: Its target is not known.

The sample taken for sequencing was naive CD4+ T cells sorted from blood. Subset noted: CD45RA+ positively selected. The chain uses TRBV5-1 and TRBJ1-1; D not certain. This clonotype was obtained from a young woman in good health. The CDR3 region is CASSLQGEAFF. The CDR3 DNA reads as TGCGCCAGCAGCTTACAAGGTGAAGCTTTCTTT.